The 20 T cell receptor beta chains below were found in one sample sequenced in a study of human thymus T cells. The data were produced by immunoSEQ multiplex PCR, yet TCRdb's version contains in-frame clones alone and is incomplete. Here the sample spans some 44,000 clones, more than 85% being singletons. Sequencing input: blood. These receptors originate from a girl under three years old with a congenital heart defect but otherwise immunologically healthy.

This chain links TRBV9 with TRBJ1-3; D call uncertain. Looked up from germline, CDR1 is SGDLS and CDR2 is YYNGEE. Deletions cut 6 bases from V and 1 base from J, with 14 bases between. This CDR3 region has 15 residues. This CDR3 is CASNTQGKSGNTIYF. The CDR3 DNA reads TGTGCCAGCAACACCCAAGGGAAATCTGGAAACACCATATATTTT.

The genes are TRBV7-2 and TRBJ2-1; 9 bases align to TRBD2. The ends lost 5 bases at V and 7 bases at J; junction bases unmatched: 9. Germline V CDR1 and CDR2: SGHTA, FQGNSA. The CDR3 runs 15 residues. CDR3: CASSVLPSGTNEQFF. As DNA, the CDR3 is TGTGCCAGCAGCGTCCTCCCTAGCGGGACTAATGAGCAGTTCTTC. The full variable domain, with the rest looked up from reference TRBV7-2 and TRBJ2-1, is GAGVSQSPSNKVTEKGKDVELRCDPISGHTALYWYRQSLGQGLEFLIYFQGNSAPDKSGLPSDRFSAERTGGSVSTLTIQRTQQEDSAVYLCASSVLPSGTNEQFFGPGTRLTVL.

The chain joins TRBV11-2 to TRBJ2-1; 7 bases map to TRBD2. V was clipped by 5 bases and J by 4 bases; unmatched bases: 8. Germline values: CDR1 SGHAT, CDR2 FQNNGV. The CDR3 consists of 15 residues. The CDR3 is CASSPWDYPYNEQFF. The CDR3 nucleotides are TGTGCCAGCAGCCCCTGGGACTACCCTTACAATGAGCAGTTCTTC. Together with reference TRBV11-2 and TRBJ2-1, the CDR3 gives the full variable domain: EAGVAQSPRYKIIEKRQSVAFWCNPISGHATLYWYQQILGQGPKLLIQFQNNGVVDDSQLPKDRFSAERLKGVDSTLKIQPAKLEDSAVYLCASSPWDYPYNEQFFGPGTRLTVL.

CDR3: CASSLGRPDRTQETQYF. CDR3 sequence (DNA): TGTGCCAGCAGCTTAGGAAGGCCGGACAGGACGCAAGAGACCCAGTACTTC. V usage is TRBV7-9 and J usage is TRBJ2-5; 7 positions agree with TRBD1. V gave up 1 base and J gave up 2 bases; unmatched junction bases: 10. The CDR3 has 17 residues. Per the germline V gene, CDR1 is SEHNR and CDR2 is FQNEAQ (reference sequence).

In this sample, this clone turned up once. This chain joins TRBV4-1 and TRBJ2-5; D may be TRBD1 (5 bases). The CDR3 length is 14 residues. The ends were cut back, 4 bases at V and 5 bases at J, with 14 bases in the middle. Looked up from germline, CDR1 is MGHRA and CDR2 is YSYEKL. The CDR3: CASSRGGARETQYF. Here the CDR3 DNA reads TGCGCCAGCAGCCGTGGTGGGGCGAGGGAGACCCAGTACTTC.

V is TRBV6-5 and J is TRBJ2-7, with TRBD2 matching over 9 bases. The CDR3 has 12 residues. V trimming: 5 bases; J trimming: 12 bases; junction bases outside the gene matches: 8. CDR1 and CDR2 (germline): MNHEY, SVGAGI. CDR3 sequence: CASSASSGKLYF. In nucleotides, the CDR3 is TGTGCCAGCAGTGCCTCTAGCGGGAAACTGTACTTC.

This clone was seen only once. The V gene is TRBV28, the J gene TRBJ2-3, with 14 bases matching TRBD2. Per the germline V gene, CDR1 is MDHEN and CDR2 is SYDVKM. This CDR3 comprises 18 residues. The V segment lost 2 bases and the J segment 1 base; nucleotides outside the gene matches: 5. The CDR3 is CASSLTSGLAGGTDTQYF. As DNA, the CDR3 is TGTGCCAGCAGTTTAACCTCGGGACTAGCGGGAGGCACAGATACGCAGTATTTT.

V and J are TRBV20-1 and TRBJ1-2; a possible D gene is TRBD1 (5 bases). Germline CDR1 is DFQATT and CDR2 is SNEGSKA (reference sequence). Trimming left V 3 bases short and J 5 bases short, with 7 bases between. The CDR3 runs 11 residues. CDR3 residues: CSARGLYGYTF. For the CDR3, the DNA is TGCAGTGCTAGGGGACTATATGGCTACACCTTC.

J is TRBJ1-4 and V is TRBV5-8; TRBD1 agrees at 9 bases. V gave up 4 bases and J gave up 7 bases; unmatched junction bases: 5. Looked up from germline, CDR1 is SGHTS and CDR2 is YDEGEE. This CDR3 has 14 amino acids. In nucleotides, the CDR3 is TGTGCCAGCAGCCGGACAGGGGTGGTTGAAAAACTGTTTTTT. Its translation is CASSRTGVVEKLFF.

J is TRBJ1-3 and V is TRBV12-2; the table's D call, TRBD1, has no DNA check behind it. TRBV12-2 is flagged as a pseudogene. The CDR3 has 14 amino acids. This CDR3 is CASRLGHSGNTVYF. The CDR3 region has the DNA TGTGCAAGTCGCTTAGGACACTCTGGAAACACCGTATATTTT.

The chain employs TRBV19 and TRBJ2-2; the D gene is possibly TRBD1 (5 bases). The CDR3 covers 15 residues. V was pared by 5 bases and J by 5 bases, with 15 bases between. Looked up from germline, CDR1 is LNHDA and CDR2 is SQIVND (reference sequence). The DNA for the CDR3 is TGTGCCAGTAGTGCTGTTCAGGGTGGGACCGGGGAGCTGTTTTTT. It is translated as CASSAVQGGTGELFF.

V and J are TRBV28 and TRBJ2-1; 7 positions agree with TRBD2. The CDR3 has 16 amino acids. The germline CDR1 and CDR2 sequences are MDHEN and SYDVKM. V trimming: 5 bases; J trimming: 1 base; junction bases outside the gene matches: 8. CDR3 sequence reads: CASSLPGTTSYNEQFF. CDR3 sequence (DNA): TGTGCCAGCAGTCTACCCGGGACTACTTCCTACAATGAGCAGTTCTTC.

The chain uses TRBV6-1 and TRBJ2-7; 8 bases align to TRBD1. V trimming: 5 bases; J trimming: 2 bases; junction bases outside the gene matches: 5. The germline V gene encodes CDR1 MNHNS and CDR2 SASEGT. This CDR3 has 14 residues. The CDR3: CASSMTGVTYEQYF. The CDR3 DNA reads TGTGCCAGCAGTATGACAGGGGTAACCTACGAGCAGTACTTC.

This clone was seen only once. V gene TRBV6-1 combines with J gene TRBJ1-5; D is perhaps TRBD1 (6 bases). The germline V gene encodes CDR1 MNHNS and CDR2 SASEGT. This CDR3 contains 18 residues. V lost 4 bases, J lost 3 bases, and 22 bases lay in between. CDR3 loop: CASSGARSWGAHNQPQHF. CDR3 nucleotide sequence: TGTGCCAGCAGTGGGGCACGATCATGGGGGGCCCACAATCAGCCCCAGCATTTT.

This chain uses TRBV7-3 with TRBJ2-1, with D perhaps TRBD1 or TRBD2 (5 bases each). This CDR3 spans 14 amino acids. Germline loops: CDR1 SGHTA, CDR2 FQGTGA. V lost 2 bases, J lost 0 bases, and 5 bases lay in between. This CDR3 reads CASSLGGSYNEQFF. CDR3 bases: TGTGCCAGCAGCTTAGGGGGCTCCTACAATGAGCAGTTCTTC.

The rearrangement uses TRBV6-5 and TRBJ1-5; a weak D match, TRBD1 (6 bases). The V end lost 1 base, the J end lost 5 bases, and 12 bases lay between the germline ends. The CDR3 is 15 amino acids. Germline lookup yields CDR1 MNHEY and CDR2 SVGAGI. CDR3 coding DNA: TGTGCCAGCAGTTACTGGGGGGCTAGATATCAGCCCCAGCATTTT. It specifies CASSYWGARYQPQHF.

This clone was counted a single time. This chain connects TRBV13 to TRBJ1-4; D not resolved. There are 14 residues in the CDR3. Trimming left V 4 bases short and J 6 bases short, with 12 bases between. Germline V gene lookup returns CDR1 PRHDT and CDR2 FYEKMQ (reference sequence). The CDR3: CASSSSGPDEKLFF. The CDR3 DNA reads as TGTGCCAGCAGCTCCAGCGGCCCTGATGAAAAACTGTTTTTT.

The rearrangement joins TRBV19 to TRBJ1-2, with D possibly matching TRBD1 (6 bases). This CDR3 is built from 14 residues. Germline V CDR1 and CDR2: LNHDA, SQIVND (reference sequence). V dropped 10 bases and J dropped 3 bases, with 18 bases sitting between them. The CDR3 loop is CATAPGGADYGYTF. The CDR3 bases are TGTGCCACCGCACCGGGGGGCGCGGACTATGGCTACACCTTC.

This chain's CDR3 is CATSRDRSNTEAFF. The CDR3 bases are TGTGCCACCAGCAGAGATCGCTCGAACACTGAAGCTTTCTTT. The chain is built from TRBV15 and TRBJ1-1; unclear D gene. Germline loops: CDR1 LNHNV, CDR2 YYDKDF (reference sequence). The CDR3 consists of 14 residues. V was shortened by 0 bases and J by 1 base, with 6 bases between the two germline ends. Complete variable domain (other parts from reference TRBV15 and TRBJ1-1): DAMVIQNPRYQVTQFGKPVTLSCSQTLNHNVMYWYQQKSSQAPKLLFHYYDKDFNNEADTPDNFQSRRPNTSFCFLDIRSPGLGDTAMYLCATSRDRSNTEAFFGQGTRLTVV.

The chain joins TRBV6-1 to TRBJ2-3, with 10 nucleotides matching TRBD1. Per germline, CDR1 MNHNS and CDR2 SASEGT. Losses at the gene ends were 7 bases for V and 11 bases for J; bases not matched to a gene: 12. This CDR3 has 14 residues. The CDR3 DNA sequence: TGTGCCAGCACTGAGACAGGGGGCATATGGGGGCAGTATTTT. Amino acid sequence: CASTETGGIWGQYF.